This T cell receptor (beta chain) was sequenced during a study of T-cell memory formation after mild COVID-19 (dated by TCRdb to the early 2020s). Regarding the study in general: TCR sequence clusters from the two donors were found to be largely donor specific. T-cell clones expanding and contracting after mild COVID-19 in a couple of donors were tracked by longitudinal TCRalpha and TCRbeta repertoire sequencing. The cohort was made up of two young adult volunteers, one female and one male, who were previously healthy. Results and caveats for the whole study, not just this receptor: SARS-CoV-2 specificity was not confirmed for the second-wave clones peaking on day 37. Some responding clones were detected in pre-infection memory, which suggested that pre-existing cross-reactive memory T cells had joined the SARS-CoV-2 response. From day 15 to 85, contracting clones showed balanced CD4/CD8 phenotypes, whereas a second wave of clones that expanded from day 15 to 37 leaned towards CD4+. The study covered only two mild cases, and larger cohorts including severe cases with pre-infection samples were considered necessary. Contracting CD4+ clones appeared mostly in the CM and EM memory subsets, whereas CD8+ clones were enriched in EMRA.

Ficoll-Paque density gradient centrifugation was the method used to isolate PBMCs. On this clonotype itself: The target of this receptor is not known. Base qualities are not provided; no much larger clone lies one nucleotide away.

Instrument used: Illumina NovaSeq 6000. TCRalpha and TCRbeta cDNA libraries were built by 5'RACE with constant-segment primers, adding sample barcodes and unique molecular identifiers. Trizol reagent was used to extract RNA from every sample. Libraries were amplified in two PCR steps, with a second sample barcode and Illumina TruSeq adapters added in the second step. Sequencing of libraries was performed on an Illumina NovaSeq with 2 x 150 bp paired-end reads. The authors' analysis ran thus. Reads were demultiplexed and collapsed into UMI-guided consensus sequences with migec v1.2.7. With mixcr v2.1.11, UMI consensuses were aligned to TRA and TRB V and J templates and assembled into clonotypes. Expanded or contracted clonotypes were those called significant by both edgeR and NoisET, with noise models trained on biological replicates. For edgeR calls, the cutoffs were a false discovery rate-adjusted p below 0.01 and a log2 fold-change threshold of 1. As an exploratory analysis of dynamics, max-normalized trajectories of the 1000 most abundant clonotypes were examined by PCA with hierarchical clustering. Separately sequenced CD4+ and CD8+ repertoires were used to assign a CD4 or CD8 phenotype to each responding clone. TCRdb handled the public reads itself, with Q25 trimming in fastp and clone calling in MiXCR, and kept productive beta chains. Each entry merges the rows of one CDR3 protein and shows their most common DNA and genes. The V and J calls, along with clone size, are taken from TCRdb and not from the paper's own processing. The sample table lists approximately 340,000 distinct CDR3 sequences, 10% to 15% of them with a count of one. The top ten clonotypes cover about a fifth of the sample.

This clonotype originated in a man aged 18 to 29 who had mild COVID-19 (a few samples of this study predate the infection). The sample titles of this study are shuffled in the database, so cell type and time point are left out; the donor was told from shared clones. Sequenced material: PBMCs or a T cell subset sorted from them (not recorded which).

CDR3 loop: CASSFRPSEDTF. The DNA sequence follows: TGTGCCAGCAGCTTCCGACCCTCGGAAGACACCTTC. The chain couples TRBV5-6 to TRBJ1-2, with no confident D gene call. Reading from cysteine to phenylalanine, the CDR3 counts 12 amino acids. This entry keeps only the CDR3 DNA: 36 bases, framed from base 1. A distance of 14 bases separates the germline ends of V and J, which lose 2 bases and 12 bases respectively. The CDR1 and CDR2 encoded by the germline V gene are SGHDT and YYEEEE.